This T cell receptor (beta chain) stems from a study of T cell repertoires in cytomegalovirus infection. For the study at large: Matching HLA type and CMV infection were both indicated by public TCR beta signatures.

Study-level results: HLA-C-restricted, CMV-specific TCR beta clonotypes were dominant ex vivo. CMV carriers having the relevant HLA were flagged by cumulative public TCR beta family frequency.

Germline values: CDR1 SGHTA, CDR2 FQGNSA. The CDR3 contains 17 residues. V lost 2 bases and J lost 4, with 20 bases in between. This clonotype was recorded at least ten times. What it recognizes is unknown. One entry per CDR3 protein, called by TCRdb with MiXCR from the reads. Counted here are fewer than 550,000 distinct CDR3 sequences, under 40% occurring once; the ten biggest clones make up roughly 13%. The chain has TRBV7-2 and TRBJ1-2; D may be TRBD1 (5 bases). The sequence was collected from a human donor in good health (CMV status not recorded). Some clones in this sample may be carry-over from other donors' samples. The material sequenced was PBMCs. The CDR3 loop reads CASSLSSSGLGGYGYTF. In DNA form, the CDR3 reads TGTGCCAGCAGCTTAAGTTCGTCGGGGCTGGGAGGCTATGGCTACACCTTC.